This is a list of T cell receptor beta chains from one sample in a study of spatial heterogeneity in lung cancer. From the 5' RACE reads, TCRdb called clonotypes with MiXCR, one entry per CDR3 protein. In the table there are 35,000 to 55,000 distinct CDR3 sequences, approximately 22% of which are singletons. Sequencing was performed on PBMCs, taken at follow-up. Receptors were obtained from a female donor with early-stage non-small cell lung cancer. CDR3s include the opening cysteine and the closing phenylalanine or tryptophan. The D gene is left open where the match is weak. A row's size may be missing; if present it is once, few, many or a size class.

v_call	j_call	clone_size	d_call	cdr3_nt	cdr3_aa
TRBV12-3/TRBV12-4	TRBJ2-3	.	TRBD2	TGTGCCAGCAGTTTGTGGGCTAGCGGTGACACAGATACGCAGTATTTT	CASSLWASGDTDTQYF
TRBV7-8	TRBJ2-3	.	TRBD2	TGTGCCAGCAGCTTAACGTTAAGCGGGGGGGCTAATACGCAGTATTTT	CASSLTLSGGANTQYF
TRBV6-6	TRBJ1-1	.	.	TGTGCCAGCAGTTTCCTACAGGGAGGGACTGAAGCTTTCTTT	CASSFLQGGTEAFF
TRBV11-2	TRBJ2-7	many	TRBD2	TGTGCCAGCAGTACCATAGCGGGAGGCCCCTACGAGCAGTACTTC	CASSTIAGGPYEQYF
TRBV7-6	TRBJ2-5	.	TRBD2	TGTGCCAGCAGTTTAGGGGTACTAGCGGGATTCTTCTCTGAAGAGACCCAGTACTTC	CASSLGVLAGFFSEETQYF
TRBV27	TRBJ1-5	many	TRBD1	TGTGCCAGCAGTTACAGGGGAAGCAATCAGCCCCAGCATTTT	CASSYRGSNQPQHF
TRBV5-1	TRBJ1-2	.	.	TGCGCCAGCAGCTTAGGGGGGAATGCCTACCTATATGGCTACACCTTC	CASSLGGNAYLYGYTF
TRBV20-1	TRBJ1-6	.	.	TGCAGTGCTCGGACAGCCCAAAGTGAGAATTCACCCCTCCACTTT	CSARTAQSENSPLHF
TRBV24-1	TRBJ2-7	.	TRBD2	TGTGCCACCAGGATAGCGGGAGGAAAGTACGAGCAGTACTTC	CATRIAGGKYEQYF
TRBV11-3	TRBJ2-1	few	TRBD2	TGTGCCAGCAGCCCAGGACTAGCGGGGGGAAATGAGCAGTTCTTC	CASSPGLAGGNEQFF
TRBV10-3	TRBJ2-1	.	TRBD2	TGTGCCATCAGCGACCGACTAGCGGGAGGGAGCTCCTACAATGAGCAGTTCTTC	CAISDRLAGGSSYNEQFF
TRBV3-1	TRBJ1-1	.	.	TGTGCCAGCAGCCAAGATCAACCGGGCACTGAAGCTTTCTTT	CASSQDQPGTEAFF
TRBV27	TRBJ2-7	few	.	TGTGCCAGCGGGGACGGGTACGAGCAGTACTTC	CASGDGYEQYF
TRBV11-2	TRBJ2-3	many	.	TGTGCCAGCAGCTTATCAGGATATCGCACAGATACGCAGTATTTT	CASSLSGYRTDTQYF
TRBV7-2	TRBJ1-2	few	.	TGTGCCAGCAGCGACTCGGTCGGACAGACAAGTTTTGGCTACACCTTC	CASSDSVGQTSFGYTF
TRBV11-2	TRBJ2-1	.	.	TGTGCCAGCAGCTCTCAGGGGCCAGCGGGGTTCAATGAGCAGTTCTTC	CASSSQGPAGFNEQFF
TRBV29-1	TRBJ2-7	.	.	TGCAGCGTCGCTAAGGGAGCAGGCGGCGGCGAGCAGTACTTC	CSVAKGAGGGEQYF
TRBV7-2	TRBJ2-7	many	.	TGTGCCAGCAGCTTATCGGCAAGCTCCTACGAGCAGTACTTC	CASSLSASSYEQYF
TRBV20-1	TRBJ1-1	.	.	TGCAGTGCTAGCTCCTTGAACACTGAAGCTTTCTTT	CSASSLNTEAFF
TRBV9	TRBJ2-1	.	.	TGTGCCAGCAGCGTAGAAAGGGACCATGAGCAGTTCTTC	CASSVERDHEQFF
TRBV6-5	TRBJ2-2	.	.	TGTGCCAGCAGTTCCAGGGTTTATGGCGGGGAGCTGTTTTTT	CASSSRVYGGELFF
TRBV7-8	TRBJ1-4	.	.	TGTGCCAGCAGCTTAGGGAAAGGGGGGGTTGGTGAAAAACTGTTTTTT	CASSLGKGGVGEKLFF
TRBV20-1	TRBJ1-6	.	TRBD1	TGCAGTGCTAGAGTTAACCCCGGGACAGTGAATAATTCACCCCTCCACTTT	CSARVNPGTVNNSPLHF
TRBV6-6	TRBJ2-2	few	TRBD1	TGTGCCAGCAGGGAGGGACAGGGAGGCGGGGAGCTGTTTTTT	CASREGQGGGELFF
TRBV7-2	TRBJ1-1	medium-sized	.	TGTGCCAGCAGCCCGTACACTGAAGCTTTCTTT	CASSPYTEAFF
TRBV11-3	TRBJ2-1	many	.	TGTGCCAGCAGCAAAGCGAGCGGTGGTGAGCAGTTCTTC	CASSKASGGEQFF
TRBV14	TRBJ2-2	.	TRBD2	TGTGCCAGCAGCCACACGCGGACTAGCGGGGGCACCGGGGAGCTGTTTTTT	CASSHTRTSGGTGELFF
TRBV14	TRBJ2-3	few	.	TGTGCCAGCAGCTTCACAACGGATACGCAGTATTTT	CASSFTTDTQYF
TRBV18	TRBJ2-1	few	TRBD1	TGTGCCAGCTCTCCCGGACAGGGGGATCCGTTCTTC	CASSPGQGDPFF
TRBV5-1	TRBJ2-1	.	.	TGCGCCAGCAGCCTTGGGTGGGAGCAGTTCTTC	CASSLGWEQFF
TRBV4-2	TRBJ1-1	few	.	TGTGCCAGCAGCCAAGAAATCGTTTCCCATGAAGCTTTCTTT	CASSQEIVSHEAFF
TRBV7-3	TRBJ2-3	.	.	TGTGCCAGCAGCTTAAGTACTGCCTCAGATACGCAGTATTTT	CASSLSTASDTQYF
TRBV5-1	TRBJ2-3	.	TRBD2	TGCGCCAGCAGCCCCCTAGCGGGAGGAAGGGGGACAGATACGCAGTATTTT	CASSPLAGGRGTDTQYF
TRBV20-1	TRBJ2-5	many	TRBD2	TGCAGTGCTAGAGTTAGCGGGAGTAAAGAGACCCAGTACTTC	CSARVSGSKETQYF
TRBV7-2	TRBJ2-6	.	.	TGTGCCAGCAGCTTAGTGGGGGACTCTGGGGCCAACGTCCTGACTTTC	CASSLVGDSGANVLTF
TRBV10-3	TRBJ2-1	.	.	TGTGCCATCAGTTTTGGTAGCTCCTACAATGAGCAGTTCTTC	CAISFGSSYNEQFF
TRBV7-9	TRBJ2-7	few	TRBD2	TGTGCCAGCAGACCGACTAGCGGGAGAGGGAGAATGTACGAGCAGTACTTC	CASRPTSGRGRMYEQYF
TRBV7-9	TRBJ2-7	many	TRBD1	TGTGCCAGCAGCTTCTCCGGGACAGGAAGCTCCTACGAGCAGTACTTC	CASSFSGTGSSYEQYF
TRBV20-1	TRBJ2-1	many	TRBD2	TGCAGTGCTGGGTACGGAGCGGGGCTTGAGGTCGATGAGCAGTTCTTC	CSAGYGAGLEVDEQFF
TRBV11-2	TRBJ2-2	.	TRBD1	TGTGCCAGCAGCCGGGACAGGACCACCGGGGAGCTGTTTTTT	CASSRDRTTGELFF
TRBV7-2	TRBJ2-7	few	.	TGTGCCAGCAGCTTAGGCCCTACCTCCTACGAGCAGTACTTC	CASSLGPTSYEQYF
TRBV7-9	TRBJ2-3	.	.	TGTGCCAGCAGCGATCTAGCGTGGACAGATACGCAGTATTTT	CASSDLAWTDTQYF
TRBV7-8	TRBJ1-2	many	.	TGTGCCAGCAGCTTAGGACCTCGCAATGGCTACACCTTC	CASSLGPRNGYTF
TRBV7-3	TRBJ1-1	.	.	TGTGCCAGCAGCGTACAAATAGACACTGAAGCTTTCTTT	CASSVQIDTEAFF
TRBV20-1	TRBJ1-1	many	.	TGCAGTGCCCCGACAGGAGCTGAAGCTTTCTTT	CSAPTGAEAFF
TRBV10-3	TRBJ2-3	few	.	TGTGCCATCAGGGACACCTCGGATACGCAGTATTTT	CAIRDTSDTQYF
TRBV7-9	TRBJ2-7	many	.	TGTGCCAGCAGCTCTAGAGCCTGGCAGGGGACCTACGAGCAGTACTTC	CASSSRAWQGTYEQYF
TRBV10-3	TRBJ2-7	.	.	TGTGCCATCAGTGAAATTGTATCGGGACTCTACGAGCAGTACTTC	CAISEIVSGLYEQYF
TRBV12-3/TRBV12-4	TRBJ1-2	few	.	TGTGCCAGCAGTTCTCATTCGGGGGGCCACACCTTC	CASSSHSGGHTF
TRBV4-2	TRBJ2-3	.	TRBD2	TGTGCCAGCAGCCCATCAGGACTAGCGGCAGATACGCAGTATTTT	CASSPSGLAADTQYF